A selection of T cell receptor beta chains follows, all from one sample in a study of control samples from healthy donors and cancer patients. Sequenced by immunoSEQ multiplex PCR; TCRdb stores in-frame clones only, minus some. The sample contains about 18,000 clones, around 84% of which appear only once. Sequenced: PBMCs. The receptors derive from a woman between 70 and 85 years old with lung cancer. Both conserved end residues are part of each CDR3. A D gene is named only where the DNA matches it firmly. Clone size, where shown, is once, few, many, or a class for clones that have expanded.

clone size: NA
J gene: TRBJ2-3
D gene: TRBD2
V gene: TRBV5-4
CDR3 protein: CASSTGLAGGLWISTDTQYF
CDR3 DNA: TGTGCCAGCAGCACGGGACTAGCGGGAGGACTATGGATAAGCACAGATACGCAGTATTTT

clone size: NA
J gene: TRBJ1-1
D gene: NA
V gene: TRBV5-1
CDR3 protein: CASSSTGRTMNTEAFF
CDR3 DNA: TGCGCCAGCAGCTCGACGGGACGGACTATGAACACTGAAGCTTTCTTT

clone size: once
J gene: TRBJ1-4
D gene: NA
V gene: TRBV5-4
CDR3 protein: CASSLEGAGKLFF
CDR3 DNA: TGTGCCAGCAGCTTGGAAGGGGCTGGAAAACTGTTTTTT

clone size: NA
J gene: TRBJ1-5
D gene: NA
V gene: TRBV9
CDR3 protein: CASSVPRGSRSNQPQHF
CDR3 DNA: TGTGCCAGCAGCGTCCCCCGGGGCAGTCGCAGCAATCAGCCCCAGCATTTT

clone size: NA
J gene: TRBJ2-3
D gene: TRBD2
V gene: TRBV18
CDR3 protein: CASSPRPAGVITDTQYF
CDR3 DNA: TGTGCCAGCTCACCACGGCCAGCGGGAGTAATAACAGATACGCAGTATTTT

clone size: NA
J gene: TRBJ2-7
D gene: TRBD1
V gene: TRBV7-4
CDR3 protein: CASSLWTGHLSYEQYF
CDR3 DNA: TGTGCCAGCAGCCTATGGACAGGGCACTTATCCTACGAGCAGTACTTC

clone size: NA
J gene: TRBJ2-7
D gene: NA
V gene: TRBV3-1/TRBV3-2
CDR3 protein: CASSQRAISYEQYF
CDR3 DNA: TGTGCCAGCAGCCAAAGGGCCATCTCCTACGAGCAGTACTTC

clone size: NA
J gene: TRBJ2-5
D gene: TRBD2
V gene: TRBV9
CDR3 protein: CASSVDSGSGETQYF
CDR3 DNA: TGTGCCAGCAGCGTAGATAGCGGGAGTGGCGAGACCCAGTACTTC

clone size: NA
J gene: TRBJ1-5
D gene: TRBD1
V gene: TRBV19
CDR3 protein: CASAKGQKLGNQPQHF
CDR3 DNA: TGTGCCAGTGCCAAGGGACAGAAACTAGGGAATCAGCCCCAGCATTTT

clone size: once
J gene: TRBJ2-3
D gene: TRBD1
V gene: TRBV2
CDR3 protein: CASRDGQGQVLVDTQYF
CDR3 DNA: TGTGCCAGCAGGGACGGACAGGGCCAAGTATTGGTAGATACGCAGTATTTT

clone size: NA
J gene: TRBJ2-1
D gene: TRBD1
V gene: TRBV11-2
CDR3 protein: CASSFGQGSMNEQFF
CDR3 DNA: TGTGCCAGCAGCTTTGGACAGGGCAGTATGAATGAGCAGTTCTTC

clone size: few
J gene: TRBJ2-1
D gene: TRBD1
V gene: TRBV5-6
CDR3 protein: CASSLGDRAYNEQFF
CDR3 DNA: TGTGCCAGCAGCTTGGGGGACAGGGCTTACAATGAGCAGTTCTTC

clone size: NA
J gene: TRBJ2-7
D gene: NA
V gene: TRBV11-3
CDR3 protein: CASSFGSGYEQYF
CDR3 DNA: TGTGCCAGCAGCTTTGGCAGTGGCTACGAGCAGTACTTC

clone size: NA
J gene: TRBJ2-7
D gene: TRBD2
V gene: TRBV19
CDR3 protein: CASSRSGRALEEQYF
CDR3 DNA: TGTGCCAGTAGTAGGAGCGGGAGGGCCTTGGAAGAGCAGTACTTC

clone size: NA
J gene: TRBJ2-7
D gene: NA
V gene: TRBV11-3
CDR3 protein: CASSLVASSYEQYF
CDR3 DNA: TGTGCCAGCAGCTTAGTGGCCAGCTCCTACGAGCAGTACTTC

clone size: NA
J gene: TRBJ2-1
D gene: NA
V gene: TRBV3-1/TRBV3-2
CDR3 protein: CASSQEGQGRDREQFF
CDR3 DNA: TGTGCCAGCAGCCAAGAAGGGCAGGGTCGGGATCGGGAGCAGTTCTTC

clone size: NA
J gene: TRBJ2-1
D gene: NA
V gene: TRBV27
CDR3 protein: CASSSASAEQFF
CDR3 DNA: TGTGCCAGCAGTTCCGCTAGCGCTGAGCAGTTCTTC

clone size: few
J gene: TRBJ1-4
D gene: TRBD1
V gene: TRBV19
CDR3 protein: CASSNRDRPNEKLFF
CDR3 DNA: TGTGCCAGTAGTAACCGGGACAGGCCAAATGAAAAACTGTTTTTT

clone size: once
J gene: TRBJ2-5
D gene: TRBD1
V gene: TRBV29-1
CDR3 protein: CSARTGGGETQYF
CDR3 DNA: TGCAGCGCTCGGACAGGGGGCGGGGAGACCCAGTACTTC

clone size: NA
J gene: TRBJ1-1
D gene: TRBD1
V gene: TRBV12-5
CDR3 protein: CASGLDYRGQNTEAFF
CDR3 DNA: TGTGCTAGTGGTTTGGATTACAGGGGACAAAACACTGAAGCTTTCTTT

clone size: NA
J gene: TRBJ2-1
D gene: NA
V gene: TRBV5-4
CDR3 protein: CASSLGDLDNEQFF
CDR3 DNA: TGTGCCAGCAGCTTGGGGGATTTGGACAATGAGCAGTTCTTC

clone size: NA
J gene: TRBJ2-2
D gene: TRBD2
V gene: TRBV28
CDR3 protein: CASSFPTSGSWTGELFF
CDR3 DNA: TGTGCCAGCAGTTTCCCCACTAGCGGGAGCTGGACCGGGGAGCTGTTTTTT

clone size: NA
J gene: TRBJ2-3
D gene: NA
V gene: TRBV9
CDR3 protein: CASSVADTQYF
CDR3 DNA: TGTGCCAGCAGCGTAGCAGATACGCAGTATTTT

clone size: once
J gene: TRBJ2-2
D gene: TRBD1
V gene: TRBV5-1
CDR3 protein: CASSPFTGETGELFF
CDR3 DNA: TGCGCCAGCAGCCCCTTCACAGGGGAGACCGGGGAGCTGTTTTTT

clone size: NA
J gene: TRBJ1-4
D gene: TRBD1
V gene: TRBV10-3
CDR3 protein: CAISEQGTNEKLFF
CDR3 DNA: TGTGCCATCAGTGAACAGGGGACTAATGAAAAACTGTTTTTT

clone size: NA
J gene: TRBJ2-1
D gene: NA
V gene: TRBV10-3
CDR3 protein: CAISSTGNNEQFF
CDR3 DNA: TGTGCCATCAGTAGCACAGGGAACAATGAGCAGTTCTTC

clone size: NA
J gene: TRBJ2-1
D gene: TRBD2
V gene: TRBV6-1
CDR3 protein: CASSEEGGRAYNEQFF
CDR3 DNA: TGTGCCAGCAGTGAAGAAGGCGGGAGGGCCTACAATGAGCAGTTCTTC

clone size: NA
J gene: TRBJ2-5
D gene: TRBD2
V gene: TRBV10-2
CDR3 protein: CASKGSGSETQYF
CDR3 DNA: TGCGCCAGCAAAGGTAGCGGGAGCGAGACCCAGTACTTC

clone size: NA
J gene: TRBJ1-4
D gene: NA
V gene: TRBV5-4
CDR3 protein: CASSLGGVELFF
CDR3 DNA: TGTGCCAGCAGCTTGGGGGGAGTGGAACTGTTTTTT

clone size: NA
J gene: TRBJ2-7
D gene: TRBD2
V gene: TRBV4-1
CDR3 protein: CASSLLAGLGYEQYF
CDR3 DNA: TGCGCCAGCAGCCTCCTAGCGGGACTGGGCTACGAGCAGTACTTC